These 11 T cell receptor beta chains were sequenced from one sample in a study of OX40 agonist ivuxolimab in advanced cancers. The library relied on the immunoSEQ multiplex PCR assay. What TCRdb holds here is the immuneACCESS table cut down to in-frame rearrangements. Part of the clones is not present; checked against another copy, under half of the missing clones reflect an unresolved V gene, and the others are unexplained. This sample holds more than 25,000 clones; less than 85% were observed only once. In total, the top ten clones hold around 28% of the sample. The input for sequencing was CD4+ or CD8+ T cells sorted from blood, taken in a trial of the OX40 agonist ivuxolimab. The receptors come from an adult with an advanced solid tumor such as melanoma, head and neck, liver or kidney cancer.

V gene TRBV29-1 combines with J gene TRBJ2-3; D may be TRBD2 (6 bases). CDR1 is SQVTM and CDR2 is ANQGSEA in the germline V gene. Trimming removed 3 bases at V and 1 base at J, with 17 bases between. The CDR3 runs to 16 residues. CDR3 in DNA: TGCAGCGTTGAGGATTTGGAGGGTTGGGGCACAGATACGCAGTATTTT. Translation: CSVEDLEGWGTDTQYF.

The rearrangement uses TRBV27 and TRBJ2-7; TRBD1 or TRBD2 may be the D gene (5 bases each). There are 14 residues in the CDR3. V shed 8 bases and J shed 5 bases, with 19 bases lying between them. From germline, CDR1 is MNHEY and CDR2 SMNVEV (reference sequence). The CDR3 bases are TGTGCCAGCGCCCTGGGGGTGAGGGGCAACGAGCAGTACTTC. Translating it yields CASALGVRGNEQYF.

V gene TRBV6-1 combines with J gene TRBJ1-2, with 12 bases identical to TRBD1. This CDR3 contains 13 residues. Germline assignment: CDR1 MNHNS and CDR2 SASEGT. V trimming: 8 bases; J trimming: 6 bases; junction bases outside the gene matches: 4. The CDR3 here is CASSRDRGHGYTF. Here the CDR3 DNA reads TGTGCCAGCTCTCGGGACAGGGGGCATGGCTACACCTTC.

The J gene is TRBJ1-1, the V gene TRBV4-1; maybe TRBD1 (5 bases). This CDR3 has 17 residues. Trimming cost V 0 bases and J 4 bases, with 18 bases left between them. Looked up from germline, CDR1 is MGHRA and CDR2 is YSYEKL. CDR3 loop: CASSQDFVRGTGTEAFF. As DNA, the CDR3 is TGCGCCAGCAGCCAAGATTTTGTTAGAGGGACGGGCACTGAAGCTTTCTTT.

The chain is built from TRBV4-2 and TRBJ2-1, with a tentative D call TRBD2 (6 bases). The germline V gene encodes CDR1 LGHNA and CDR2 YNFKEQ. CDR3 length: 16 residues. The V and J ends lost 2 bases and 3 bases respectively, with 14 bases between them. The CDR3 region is CASSQPRREDYNEQFF. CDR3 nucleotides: TGTGCCAGCAGCCAACCCAGGAGGGAGGACTACAATGAGCAGTTCTTC.

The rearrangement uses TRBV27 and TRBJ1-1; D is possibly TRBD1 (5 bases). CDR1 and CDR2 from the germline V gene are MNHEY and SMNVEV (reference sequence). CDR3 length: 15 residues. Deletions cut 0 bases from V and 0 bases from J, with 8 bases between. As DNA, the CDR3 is TGTGCCAGCAGTTTATCGACAGAGATGAACACTGAAGCTTTCTTT. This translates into CASSLSTEMNTEAFF.

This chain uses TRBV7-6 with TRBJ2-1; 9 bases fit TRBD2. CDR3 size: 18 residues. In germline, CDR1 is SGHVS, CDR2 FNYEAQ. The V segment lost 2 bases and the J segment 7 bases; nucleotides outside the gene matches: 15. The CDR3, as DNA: TGTGCCAGCAGCTTACGTTTCGCGGGGGGGCCCATCACGAATGAGCAGTTCTTC. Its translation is CASSLRFAGGPITNEQFF.

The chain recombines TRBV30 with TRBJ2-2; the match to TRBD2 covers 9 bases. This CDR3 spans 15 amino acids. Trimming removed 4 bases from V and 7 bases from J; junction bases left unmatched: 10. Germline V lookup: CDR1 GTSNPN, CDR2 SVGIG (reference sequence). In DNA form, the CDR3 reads TGTGCCTGGATCCGGGCTAGCGGGGAGTTCGGGGAGCTGTTTTTT. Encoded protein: CAWIRASGEFGELFF.

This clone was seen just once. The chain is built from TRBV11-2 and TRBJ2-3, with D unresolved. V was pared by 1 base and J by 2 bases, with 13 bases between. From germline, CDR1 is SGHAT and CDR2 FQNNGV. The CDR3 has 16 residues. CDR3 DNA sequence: TGTGCCAGCAGCTTAGTTAGGCTGACTCCCACAGATACGCAGTATTTT. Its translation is CASSLVRLTPTDTQYF.

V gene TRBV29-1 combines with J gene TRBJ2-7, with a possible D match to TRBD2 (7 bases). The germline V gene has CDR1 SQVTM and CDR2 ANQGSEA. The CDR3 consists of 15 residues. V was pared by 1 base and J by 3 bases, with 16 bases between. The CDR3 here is CSVEGHREGHYEQYF. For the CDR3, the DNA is TGCAGCGTTGAAGGCCACAGGGAGGGTCACTACGAGCAGTACTTC.

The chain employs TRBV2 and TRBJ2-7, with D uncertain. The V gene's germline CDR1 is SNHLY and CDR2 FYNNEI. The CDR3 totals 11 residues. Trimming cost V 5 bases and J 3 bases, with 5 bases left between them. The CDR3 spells CASSPDYEQYF. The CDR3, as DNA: TGTGCCAGCAGTCCTGACTACGAGCAGTACTTC.